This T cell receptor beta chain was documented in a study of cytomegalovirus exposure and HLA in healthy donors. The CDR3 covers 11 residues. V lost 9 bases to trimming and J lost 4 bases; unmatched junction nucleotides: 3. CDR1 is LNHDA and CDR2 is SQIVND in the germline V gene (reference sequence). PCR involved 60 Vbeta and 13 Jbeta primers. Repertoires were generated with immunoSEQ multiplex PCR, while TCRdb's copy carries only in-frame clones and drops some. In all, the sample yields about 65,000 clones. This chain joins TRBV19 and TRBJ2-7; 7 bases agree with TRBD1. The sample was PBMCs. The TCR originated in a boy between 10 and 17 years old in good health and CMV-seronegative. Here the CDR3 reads CASGTEYEQYF. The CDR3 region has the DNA TGTGCCAGCGGGACAGAATACGAGCAGTACTTC.